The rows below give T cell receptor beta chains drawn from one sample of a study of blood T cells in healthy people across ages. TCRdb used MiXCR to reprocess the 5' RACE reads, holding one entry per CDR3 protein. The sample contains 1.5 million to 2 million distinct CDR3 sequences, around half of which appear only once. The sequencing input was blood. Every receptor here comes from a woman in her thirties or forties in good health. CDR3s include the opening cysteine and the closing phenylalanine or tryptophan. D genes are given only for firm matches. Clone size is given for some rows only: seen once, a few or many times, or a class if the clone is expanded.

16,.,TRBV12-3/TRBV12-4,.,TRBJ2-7,TGTGCCAGCAGTTTACAGGCGGATTTCCCCTCCTACGAGCAGTACTTC,CASSLQADFPSYEQYF
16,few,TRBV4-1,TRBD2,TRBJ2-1,TGCGCCAGCAGCCGAACGACTAGCCTTACCTACAATGAGCAGTTCTTC,CASSRTTSLTYNEQFF
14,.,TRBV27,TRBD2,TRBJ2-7,TGTGCCAGCAGGAGGGCGGGGGGCTCATACGAGCAGTACTTC,CASRRAGGSYEQYF
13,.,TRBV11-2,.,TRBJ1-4,TGTGCCAGCAGCCTAAATATAGGTGAAAAACTGTTTTTT,CASSLNIGEKLFF
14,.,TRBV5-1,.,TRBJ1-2,TGCGCCAGCAGCTTGGGGGACCGGCACAGTGGCTACACCTTC,CASSLGDRHSGYTF
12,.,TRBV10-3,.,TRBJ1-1,TGTGCCATCAGTGGGGAGAACACTGAAGCTTTCTTT,CAISGENTEAFF
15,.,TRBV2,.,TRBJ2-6,TGTGCCAGCAGGGAAGAAGTCGCTGGGGCCAACGTCCTGACTTTC,CASREEVAGANVLTF
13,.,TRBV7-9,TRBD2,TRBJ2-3,TGTGCCAGCAGGATACTAGCGTCAGATACGCAGTATTTT,CASRILASDTQYF
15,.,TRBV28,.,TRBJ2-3,TGTGCCAGCAGTCGACACAGGGGGGGCACAGGTACGCAGTATTTT,CASSRHRGGTGTQYF
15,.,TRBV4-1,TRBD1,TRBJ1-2,TGCGCCAGCAGCTCCGACAGGGGAAATAACTATGGCTACACCTTC,CASSSDRGNNYGYTF
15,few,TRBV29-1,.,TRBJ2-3,TGCAGCGTTGCGCATCCCGGGGATTACGCAGATACGCAGTATTTT,CSVAHPGDYADTQYF
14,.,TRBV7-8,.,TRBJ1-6,TGTGCCAGCAGCTTAGGTAGATCCCATTCACCCCTCCACTTT,CASSLGRSHSPLHF
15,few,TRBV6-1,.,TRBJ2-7,TGTGCCAGCAGTGGAAAGACCGGGTCTGCCTACGAGCAGTACTTC,CASSGKTGSAYEQYF
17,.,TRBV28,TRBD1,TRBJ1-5,TGTGCCAGCAGTTTAAGCAGGGGGCTACTAGGCAATCAGCCCCAGCATTTT,CASSLSRGLLGNQPQHF
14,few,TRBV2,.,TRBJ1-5,TGTGCCAGCACTGGAGAACACGGGGATCAGCCCCAGCATTTT,CASTGEHGDQPQHF
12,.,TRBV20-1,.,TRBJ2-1,TGCAGTGCTAGAGATGTAGGTGTTGAGCAGTTCTTC,CSARDVGVEQFF
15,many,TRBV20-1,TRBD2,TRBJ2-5,TGCAGTGCTAGAGAAAGGCTAGCGGTACAAGAGACCCAGTACTTC,CSARERLAVQETQYF
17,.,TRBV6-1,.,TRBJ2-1,TGTGCCAGCAGGAAATTTGTGGGGAGAGACCCCTACAATGAGCAGTTCTTC,CASRKFVGRDPYNEQFF